This T cell receptor beta chain emerged from a study of human T cells and chemical hapten exposure. As regards this clonotype: Its antigen remains unknown.

From the RACE reads, TCRdb called clonotypes with MiXCR, one entry per CDR3 protein. The table includes 65,000 to 95,000 distinct CDR3 sequences, approximately 6.6% detected once. Study-wide points: It was expanded TCRs that formed significantly more large CDR3 similarity clusters than controls did.

The time point is: patch test 2, 6 weeks after DPC sensitization. Treatment in this sample: therapeutic diphenylcyclopropenone sensitization with weekly scalp DPC. V dropped 7 bases and J dropped 4 bases, with 8 bases sitting between them. Germline CDR1 is SQVTM and CDR2 is ANQGSEA. This CDR3 region has 11 residues. The V call is TRBV29-1, the J call TRBJ1-5, with a weak D call TRBD1 (5 bases). This material consisted of whole blood, taken in connection with sensitization to the hapten diphenylcyclopropenone (DPC). The origin of this receptor is a woman younger than 45 with alopecia areata. Some clones in this sample may be carry-over from other donors' samples. Written as DNA, the CDR3 is TGCAGCGGGACACTGAATCAGCCCCAGCATTTT. It specifies CSGTLNQPQHF.